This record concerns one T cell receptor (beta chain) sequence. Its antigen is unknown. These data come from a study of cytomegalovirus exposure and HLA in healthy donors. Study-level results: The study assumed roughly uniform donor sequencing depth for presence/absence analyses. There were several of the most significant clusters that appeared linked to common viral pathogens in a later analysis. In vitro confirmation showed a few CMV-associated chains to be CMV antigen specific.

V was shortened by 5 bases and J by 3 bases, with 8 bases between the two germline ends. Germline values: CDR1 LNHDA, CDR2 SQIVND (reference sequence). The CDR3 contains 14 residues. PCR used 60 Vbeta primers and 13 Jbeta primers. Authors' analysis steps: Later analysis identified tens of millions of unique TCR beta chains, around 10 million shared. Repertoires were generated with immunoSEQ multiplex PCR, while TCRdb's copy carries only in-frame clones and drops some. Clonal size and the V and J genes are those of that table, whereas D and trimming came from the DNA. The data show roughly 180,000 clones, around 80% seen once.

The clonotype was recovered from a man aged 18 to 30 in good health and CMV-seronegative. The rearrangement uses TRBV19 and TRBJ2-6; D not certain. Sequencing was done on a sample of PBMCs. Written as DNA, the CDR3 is TGTGCCAGTAGTCCCACTAATGGGGCCAACGTCCTGACTTTC. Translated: CASSPTNGANVLTF.